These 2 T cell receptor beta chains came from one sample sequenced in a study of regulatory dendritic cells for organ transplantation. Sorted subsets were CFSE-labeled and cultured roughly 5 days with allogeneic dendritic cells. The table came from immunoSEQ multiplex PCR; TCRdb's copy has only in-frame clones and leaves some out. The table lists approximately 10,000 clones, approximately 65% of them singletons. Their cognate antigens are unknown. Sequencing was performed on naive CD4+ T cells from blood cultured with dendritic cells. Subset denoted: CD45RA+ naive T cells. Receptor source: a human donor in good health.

The CDR3 loop reads CAISESRDRYEQYF. DNA for the CDR3: TGTGCCATCAGTGAGTCCAGGGATAGGTACGAGCAGTACTTC. The rearrangement joins TRBV10-3 to TRBJ2-7; possible D gene TRBD1, 5 bases. Germline CDR1 ENHRY, CDR2 SYGVKD. With 0 bases removed from V and 4 bases from J, the gap between germline ends came to 10 bases. The CDR3 sequence is 14 residues long.

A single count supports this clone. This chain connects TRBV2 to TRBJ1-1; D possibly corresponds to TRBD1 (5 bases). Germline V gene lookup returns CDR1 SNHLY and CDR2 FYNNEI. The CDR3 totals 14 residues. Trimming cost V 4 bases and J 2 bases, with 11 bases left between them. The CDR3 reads CASSVRQSNTEAFF. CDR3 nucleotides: TGTGCCAGCAGTGTGAGACAGTCAAACACTGAAGCTTTCTTT. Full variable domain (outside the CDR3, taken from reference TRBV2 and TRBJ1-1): EPEVTQTPSHQVTQMGQEVILRCVPISNHLYFYWYRQILGQKVEFLVSFYNNEISEKSEIFDDQFSVERPDGSNFTLKIRSTKLEDSAMYFCASSVRQSNTEAFFGQGTRLTVV.